The sequence of this T cell receptor (beta chain) was determined in a study of blood T cell repertoires in COVID-19. Study details: The United States, Italy and Spain provided the acute and convalescent COVID-19 samples. T cells, B-cell-depleted T cells, or PBMCs provided the cDNA or gDNA that served as material.

In the original analysis: Using reference gene primer amplification, nucleated cell counts were estimated. This table comes from immunoSEQ multiplex PCR, and its TCRdb copy is limited to in-frame clones, with some not included. The V and J calls and clone size come from that table; D and trimming were worked out from the DNA. Among fewer than 110,000 clones listed, around 87% were seen once. CDR3 length: 13 amino acids. Germline loops: CDR1 SGHRS, CDR2 YFSETQ. Trimming took 0 bases from V and 3 from J, leaving 7 bases between them. This sequence was found in a woman aged 25 to 39 with acute or convalescent COVID-19. Sequenced: peripheral blood. The rearrangement joins TRBV5-1 to TRBJ2-7; unclear D gene. CDR3 nucleotide sequence: TGCGCCAGCAGCTTGGTAACCGGCTACGAGCAGTACTTC. This codes for CASSLVTGYEQYF.